This T cell receptor beta chain emerged from a study of early T cells in non-severe SARS-CoV-2 infection. Overall study: Unsorted whole blood bulk RNA was sequenced, with unpaired chains. Whole-study findings and limits: VDJdb matching skewed toward anti-spike CD8 responses, missing private and CD4 specificities.

As concerns this clonotype: The antigen is not known. This CDR3 fails to terminate in the conserved phenylalanine or tryptophan, so it likely reflects a read error.

There are 13 residues in the CDR3. Germline-derived CDR1 and CDR2 are SGHNT and YENEEA. V was trimmed by 3 bases and J by 4 bases, leaving 10 bases between them. cDNA molecules, individually, were tagged with unique molecular identifiers. TCRdb recomputed calls from the 5' RACE reads with MiXCR, one row per CDR3 protein. The repertoire holds approximately 27,000 distinct CDR3 sequences, with about 4.6% as singletons. The sequence was obtained from an adult who was a healthcare worker with PCR-confirmed SARS-CoV-2 infection or an uninfected control (not recorded which). The sample consisted of whole blood. V and J are TRBV11-3 and TRBJ2-7; tentatively, D is TRBD1 (6 bases). This chain's CDR3 is CASSFGTLYEQYS. The CDR3 bases are TGTGCCAGCAGCTTCGGGACACTTTACGAGCAGTACTCC.